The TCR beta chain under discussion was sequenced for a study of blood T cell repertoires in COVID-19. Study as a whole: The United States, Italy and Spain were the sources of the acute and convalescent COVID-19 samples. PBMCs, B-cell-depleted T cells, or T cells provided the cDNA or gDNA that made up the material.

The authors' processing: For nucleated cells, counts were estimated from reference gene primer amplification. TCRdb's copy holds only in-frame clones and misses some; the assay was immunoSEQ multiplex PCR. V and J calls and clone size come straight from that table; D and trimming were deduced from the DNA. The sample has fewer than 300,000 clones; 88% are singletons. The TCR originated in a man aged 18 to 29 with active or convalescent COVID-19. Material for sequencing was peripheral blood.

In DNA, the CDR3 is TGTGCCAGAAGCTGCTCGAGGGCCCGGGGGATCATTCAGTACTTC. Translating gives CARSCSRARGIIQYF. V gene TRBV7-5 combines with J gene TRBJ2-4; the table names TRBD2, a call not compared with the DNA. TRBV7-5 is a pseudogene. This CDR3 contains 15 residues.